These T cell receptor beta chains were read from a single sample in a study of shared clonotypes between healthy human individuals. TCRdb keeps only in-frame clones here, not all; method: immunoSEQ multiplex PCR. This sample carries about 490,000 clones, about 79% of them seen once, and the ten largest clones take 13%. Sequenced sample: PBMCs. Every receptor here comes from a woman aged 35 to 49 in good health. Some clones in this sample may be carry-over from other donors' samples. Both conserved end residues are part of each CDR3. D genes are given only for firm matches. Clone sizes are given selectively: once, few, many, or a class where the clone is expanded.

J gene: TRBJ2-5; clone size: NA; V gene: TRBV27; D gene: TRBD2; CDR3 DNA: TGTGCCAGCAGTTTACTATGGACTAGCTCGGGAGAGACCCAGTACTTC; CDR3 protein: CASSLLWTSSGETQYF
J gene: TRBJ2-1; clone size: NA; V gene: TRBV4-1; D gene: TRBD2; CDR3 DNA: TGCGCCAGCAGCCAGAAAAGCGGGAGCTCCTACAATGAGCAGTTCTTC; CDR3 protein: CASSQKSGSSYNEQFF
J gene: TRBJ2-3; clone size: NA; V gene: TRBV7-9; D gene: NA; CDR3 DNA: TGTGCCAGCAGCTTTATGGGTGTCACAGATACGCAGTATTTT; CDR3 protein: CASSFMGVTDTQYF
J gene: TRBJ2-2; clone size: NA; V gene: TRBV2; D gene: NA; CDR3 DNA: TGTGCCAGCAGTGAAGGTTCCACCGGGGGCGGGGAGCTGTTTTTT; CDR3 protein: CASSEGSTGGGELFF
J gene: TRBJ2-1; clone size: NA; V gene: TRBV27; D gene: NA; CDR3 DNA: TGTGCCAGCAGTCCTCGACTCCAGGAAAACAATGAGCAGTTCTTC; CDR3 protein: CASSPRLQENNEQFF
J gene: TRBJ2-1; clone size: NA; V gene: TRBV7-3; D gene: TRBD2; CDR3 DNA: TGTGCCAGCAGCTTAAAACTAGCGGGAGGCCGGGATGAGCAGTTCTTC; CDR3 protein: CASSLKLAGGRDEQFF
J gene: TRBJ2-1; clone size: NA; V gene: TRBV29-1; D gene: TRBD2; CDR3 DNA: TGCAGCGTCCTAAGGGGGGGACTAGCGGGAGGGCCGGGCAATGAGCAGTTCTTC; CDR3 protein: CSVLRGGLAGGPGNEQFF
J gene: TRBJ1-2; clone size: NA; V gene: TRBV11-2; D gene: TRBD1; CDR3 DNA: TGTGCCAGCAGGATGACAGGGGGTAACTATGGCTACACCTTC; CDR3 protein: CASRMTGGNYGYTF
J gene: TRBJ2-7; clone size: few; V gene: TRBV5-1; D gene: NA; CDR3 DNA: TGCGCCAGCAGCTTGTCGTCAGGGAGCTTGTACGAGCAGTACTTC; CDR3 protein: CASSLSSGSLYEQYF
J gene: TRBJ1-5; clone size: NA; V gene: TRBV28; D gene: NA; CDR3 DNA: TGTGCCAGCAGCCTCCTTCTTGCCCTCCCTGAACCCCGCAGCAATCAGCCCCAGCATTTT; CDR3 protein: CASSLLLALPEPRSNQPQHF
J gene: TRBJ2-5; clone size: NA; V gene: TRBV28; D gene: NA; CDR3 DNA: TGTGCCAGCAGTCGTTATTTCCGAGAACAAGATACCCAGTACTTC; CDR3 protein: CASSRYFREQDTQYF
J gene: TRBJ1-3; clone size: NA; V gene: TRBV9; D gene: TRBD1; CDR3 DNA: TGTGCCAGCAGCGTCGGGACAGGCCTCTCTGGAAACACCATATATTTT; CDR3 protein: CASSVGTGLSGNTIYF
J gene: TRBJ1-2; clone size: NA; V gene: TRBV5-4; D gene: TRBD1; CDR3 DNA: TGTGCCAGCAGCACAGGGACAGCCAGAATCTATGGCTACACCTTC; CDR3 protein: CASSTGTARIYGYTF
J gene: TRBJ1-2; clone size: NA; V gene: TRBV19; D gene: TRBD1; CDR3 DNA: TGTGCCACACAGCCGACAGGGAAACAGGGCCGTGGCTACACCTTC; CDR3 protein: CATQPTGKQGRGYTF
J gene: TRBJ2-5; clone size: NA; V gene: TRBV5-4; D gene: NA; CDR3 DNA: TGTGCCAGCAGCTGGATAGCAGCGTCCCAAGAGACCCAGTACTTC; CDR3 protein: CASSWIAASQETQYF
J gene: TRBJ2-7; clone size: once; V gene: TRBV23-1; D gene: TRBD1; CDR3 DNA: TGCGCCAGCAGTCAATACCGGGACAGCGACTACGAGCAGTACTTC; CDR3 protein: CASSQYRDSDYEQYF
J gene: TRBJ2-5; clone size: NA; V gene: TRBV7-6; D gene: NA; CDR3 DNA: TGTGCCAGCAGCTGGGGACACCCCGAAGAGACCCAGTACTTC; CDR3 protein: CASSWGHPEETQYF
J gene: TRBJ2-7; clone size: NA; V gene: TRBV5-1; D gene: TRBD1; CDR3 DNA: TGCGCCAGCAGCTTGACAGGGGGTGAAAGGGAGCAGTACTTC; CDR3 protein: CASSLTGGEREQYF
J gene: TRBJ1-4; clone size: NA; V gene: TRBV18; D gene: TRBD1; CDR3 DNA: TGTGCCAGCTCACCGGACCCCGCCTCGACAGGGGGCGTTGGGGAAAAACTGTTTTTT; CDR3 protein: CASSPDPASTGGVGEKLFF
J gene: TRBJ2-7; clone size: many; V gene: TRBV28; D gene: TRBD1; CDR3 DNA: TGTGCCAGCAGTCCCCACGGACAGGGGTACGAGCAGTACTTC; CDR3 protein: CASSPHGQGYEQYF
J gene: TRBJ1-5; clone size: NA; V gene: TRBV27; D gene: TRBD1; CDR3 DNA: TGTGCCAGCGGGGGACAGTTCACCCGGCCCCAGCATTTT; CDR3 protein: CASGGQFTRPQHF
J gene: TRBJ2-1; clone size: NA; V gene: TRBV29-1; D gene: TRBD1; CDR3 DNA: TGCAGCGTTGAAGATCGCAGACAGGGGGTTTACAATGAGCAGTTCTTC; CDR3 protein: CSVEDRRQGVYNEQFF
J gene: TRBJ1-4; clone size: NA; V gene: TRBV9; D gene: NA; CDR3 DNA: TGTGCCAGCAGCATCGGGACGGATGAAAAACTGTTTTTT; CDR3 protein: CASSIGTDEKLFF
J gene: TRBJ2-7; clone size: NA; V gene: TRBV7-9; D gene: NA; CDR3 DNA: TGTGCCAGCAGCCCGCCCGAGGAGGCGCAGTACTTC; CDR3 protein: CASSPPEEAQYF
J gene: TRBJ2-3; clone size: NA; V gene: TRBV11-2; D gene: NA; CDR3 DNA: TGTGCCAGCAGCTTAGCGGGGACAGATACGCAGTATTTT; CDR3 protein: CASSLAGTDTQYF
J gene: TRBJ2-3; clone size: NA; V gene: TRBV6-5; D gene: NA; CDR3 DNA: TGTGCCAGCAGCCAGGGCCTGGGCACAGATACGCAGTATTTT; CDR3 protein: CASSQGLGTDTQYF
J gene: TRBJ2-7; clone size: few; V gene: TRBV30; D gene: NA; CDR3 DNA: TGTGCCTGGAGCGCTAACTACGAGCAGTACTTC; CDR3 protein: CAWSANYEQYF
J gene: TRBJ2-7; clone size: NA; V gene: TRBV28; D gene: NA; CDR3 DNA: TGTGCCAGCAGTCCCGCGGCACTTTCGGACGAGCAGTACTTC; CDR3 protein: CASSPAALSDEQYF
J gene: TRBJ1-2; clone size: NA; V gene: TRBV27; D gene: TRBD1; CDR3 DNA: TGTGCCAGCAGTTACAGGGGTAACAACTATGGCTACACCTTC; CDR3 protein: CASSYRGNNYGYTF
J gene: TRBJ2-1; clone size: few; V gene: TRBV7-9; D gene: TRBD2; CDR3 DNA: TGTGCCAGCAGCTTAGCAGCGGGAGTTGAGCAGTTCTTC; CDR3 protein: CASSLAAGVEQFF
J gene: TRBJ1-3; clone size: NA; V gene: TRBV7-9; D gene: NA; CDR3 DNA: TGTGCCAGCAGCCTGGACCGATCCTCTGGAAACACCATATATTTT; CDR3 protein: CASSLDRSSGNTIYF
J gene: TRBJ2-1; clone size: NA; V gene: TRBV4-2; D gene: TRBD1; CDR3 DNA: TGTGCCAGCAGCCACTCCTCCCAGGGACAGATGAAATGGTATGAGCAGTTCTTC; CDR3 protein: CASSHSSQGQMKWYEQFF
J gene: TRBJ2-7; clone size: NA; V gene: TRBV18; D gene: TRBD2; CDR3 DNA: TGTGCCAGCTCACCCGATCGTGGCGGGGGGGGGCACGAGCAGTACTTC; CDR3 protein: CASSPDRGGGGHEQYF
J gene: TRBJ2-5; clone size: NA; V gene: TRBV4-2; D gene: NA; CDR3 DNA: TGTGCCAGCAGCCCCAGCAGCCCGCAAGAGACCCAGTACTTC; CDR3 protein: CASSPSSPQETQYF
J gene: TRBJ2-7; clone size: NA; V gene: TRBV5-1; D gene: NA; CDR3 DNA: TGCGCCAGCAGCTCCTGGACGATGCCCTACGAGCAGTACTTC; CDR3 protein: CASSSWTMPYEQYF
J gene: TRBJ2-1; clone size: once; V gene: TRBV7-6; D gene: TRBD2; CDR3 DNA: TGTGCCAGCAGCTTAGCAGTTAGCGGGAGTTACAATGAGCAGTTCTTC; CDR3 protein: CASSLAVSGSYNEQFF
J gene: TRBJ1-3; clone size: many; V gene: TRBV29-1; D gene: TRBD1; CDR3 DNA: TGCAGCGCGGGACAGACCTCTGGAAACACCATATATTTT; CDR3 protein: CSAGQTSGNTIYF
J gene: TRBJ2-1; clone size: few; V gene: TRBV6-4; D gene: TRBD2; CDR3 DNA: TGTGCCAGCAGTGACTCGAGACTAGCGGGATTCAATGAGCAGTTCTTC; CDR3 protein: CASSDSRLAGFNEQFF
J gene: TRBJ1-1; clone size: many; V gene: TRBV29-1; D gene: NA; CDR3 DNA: TGCAGCGTTGACTGGAACACTGAAGCTTTCTTT; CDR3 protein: CSVDWNTEAFF
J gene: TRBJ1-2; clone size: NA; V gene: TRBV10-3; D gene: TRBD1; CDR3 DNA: TGTGCCATCAGTGAGTTCCGGGACAGGGTTTCGGGCTACACCTTC; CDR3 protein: CAISEFRDRVSGYTF
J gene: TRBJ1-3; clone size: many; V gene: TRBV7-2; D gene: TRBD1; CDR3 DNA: TGTGCCAGCAGCTCTCGGACAGGGGCTGGAAACACCATATATTTT; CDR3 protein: CASSSRTGAGNTIYF
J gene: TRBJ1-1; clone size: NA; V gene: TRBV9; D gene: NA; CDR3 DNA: TGTGCCAGCAGCGTAGAGCCAGCGAACACTGAAGCTTTCTTT; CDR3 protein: CASSVEPANTEAFF